What follows are 24 T cell receptor beta chains derived from one specimen sequenced in a study of cytomegalovirus exposure and HLA in healthy donors. The PCR contained 60 Vbeta and 13 Jbeta primers. Sequencing was performed with immunoSEQ multiplex PCR; in TCRdb, only in-frame clones are kept and a portion is missing. The sample lists 180,000 or so clones, roughly 81% occurring once. The specimen sequenced was PBMCs. The receptors come from a young woman in good health and CMV-seropositive.

The V and J genes are TRBV27 and TRBJ2-7; possible D gene TRBD1, 6 bases. V was cut by 5 bases and J by 2 bases, with 10 bases left in between. The germline gives CDR1 MNHEY, CDR2 SMNVEV (reference sequence). The CDR3 has 13 amino acids. The CDR3 sequence is CASSPGQTYEQYF. The CDR3 nucleotides are TGTGCCAGCAGTCCCGGACAGACCTACGAGCAGTACTTC.

CDR3 nucleotides: TGTGCCAGCAGCAGTACCCCCCAGGGACTCCCCACAGATACGCAGTATTTT. This codes for CASSSTPQGLPTDTQYF. The chain combines TRBV9 with TRBJ2-3, with D perhaps matching TRBD2 (6 bases). From germline, CDR1 is SGDLS and CDR2 YYNGEE. Trimming took 4 bases from V and 2 from J, leaving 20 bases between them. The CDR3 is made up of 17 amino acids.

The gene calls are TRBV19 and TRBJ1-2; maybe TRBD1 (6 bases). V was trimmed by 11 bases and J by 5 bases, leaving 27 bases between them. Germline CDR1 and CDR2: LNHDA and SQIVND (reference sequence). The CDR3 extends over 16 amino acids. The CDR3 region is CAGKNYRAQELYGYTF. The CDR3, as DNA: TGTGCCGGAAAAAACTACAGGGCCCAAGAGCTATATGGCTACACCTTC.

V and J are TRBV5-6 and TRBJ2-3, with D hard to call. Germline CDR1 SGHDT, CDR2 YYEEEE. The CDR3 length is 14 residues. Between the trimmed V and J ends, which lost 0 bases and 2 bases, there was a span of 7 bases. CDR3 DNA: TGTGCCAGCAGCTTGGTCAGTGCCACAGATACGCAGTATTTT. Encoded protein: CASSLVSATDTQYF. Combining the CDR3 with reference TRBV5-6 and TRBJ2-3 gives the whole variable domain DAGVTQSPTHLIKTRGQQVTLRCSPKSGHDTVSWYQQALGQGPQFIFQYYEEEERQRGNFPDRFSGHQFPNYSSELNVNALLLGDSALYLCASSLVSATDTQYFGPGTRLTVL.

The chain uses TRBV11-2 and TRBJ1-2; D is uncertain. CDR1 and CDR2 (germline): SGHAT, FQNNGV. Trimming stripped 2 bases from V and 5 bases from J, with 12 bases between. This CDR3 is 14 amino acids long. CDR3 sequence: CASSLPSRAYGYTF. The CDR3 DNA follows: TGTGCCAGCAGCTTACCCTCGCGGGCTTATGGCTACACCTTC. Variable domain in full (rest from reference TRBV11-2 and TRBJ1-2): EAGVAQSPRYKIIEKRQSVAFWCNPISGHATLYWYQQILGQGPKLLIQFQNNGVVDDSQLPKDRFSAERLKGVDSTLKIQPAKLEDSAVYLCASSLPSRAYGYTFGSGTRLTVV.

V gene TRBV27 combines with J gene TRBJ2-7; D is perhaps TRBD1 (6 bases). Trimming shortened V by 3 bases and J by 2 bases, and 14 bases separated the two germline ends. The germline V gene has CDR1 MNHEY and CDR2 SMNVEV (reference sequence). This CDR3 is built from 15 residues. The CDR3 spells CASSLGEGVTYEQYF. DNA for the CDR3: TGTGCCAGCAGTTTGGGTGAGGGGGTTACCTACGAGCAGTACTTC.

This clone has a handful of counts. The chain is built from TRBV5-5 and TRBJ1-5; TRBD1 might be the D (5 bases). The CDR3 is 14 amino acids. CDR1 is SGHKS, CDR2 YYEKEE, per germline (reference sequence). V dropped 5 bases and J dropped 0 bases, with 9 bases sitting between them. The CDR3 DNA follows: TGTGCCAGCAGGACGGGGGTTAGCAATCAGCCCCAGCATTTT. It translates to CASRTGVSNQPQHF.

V and J are TRBV12-1 and TRBJ1-3. TRBV12-1 constitutes a pseudogene. The CDR3 is made up of 14 amino acids. The CDR3 is CASSFVPVGNTIYF. The CDR3, as DNA: TGTGCCAGCAGCTTTGTTCCCGTTGGAAACACCATATATTTT.

The gene calls are TRBV10-2 and TRBJ2-7, with D possibly being TRBD2 (5 bases). The V end lost 3 bases, the J end lost 4 bases, and 16 bases lay between the germline ends. The length of the CDR3 is 15 residues. Germline V gene lookup returns CDR1 WSHSY and CDR2 SAAADI. The CDR3 sequence is CASSDRSGGRYEQYF. The CDR3 region has the DNA TGCGCCAGCAGTGATCGGTCAGGAGGCAGGTACGAGCAGTACTTC.

The chain recombines TRBV7-9 with TRBJ2-5; the D gene is possibly TRBD1 (5 bases). The CDR3 length is 11 residues. V lost 4 bases, J lost 5 bases, and 5 bases lay in between. Germline lookup yields CDR1 SEHNR and CDR2 FQNEAQ (reference sequence). The CDR3 nucleotides read TGTGCCAGCAGCTCAGGGGAGACCCAGTACTTC. This encodes CASSSGETQYF.

The V and J genes are TRBV4-1 and TRBJ2-1; 9 nucleotides align to TRBD2. This CDR3 spans 13 amino acids. Trimming took 11 bases from V and 8 from J; bases not matched to a gene: 10. Per the germline V gene, CDR1 is MGHRA and CDR2 is YSYEKL. CDR3 protein: CAAGGTIPYEQFF. The CDR3 DNA reads as TGCGCCGCGGGGGGGACGATACCGTATGAGCAGTTCTTC.

V and J are TRBV7-9 and TRBJ2-5; TRBD2 matches 14 bases. The V gene end was trimmed by 5 bases and the J gene end by 3 bases; junction bases not matched to a gene: 8. CDR1 and CDR2 (germline): SEHNR, FQNEAQ (reference sequence). This CDR3 spans 17 amino acids. The CDR3 DNA reads as TGTGCCAGCAGCCCCACCGGGACTAGCGGGAGTAAAGAGACCCAGTACTTC. Amino acids: CASSPTGTSGSKETQYF.

The V and J genes are TRBV2 and TRBJ1-1; no clear D gene. Germline V CDR1 and CDR2: SNHLY, FYNNEI. V lost 6 bases to trimming and J lost 0 bases, with 5 bases between them. This CDR3 contains 12 residues. The CDR3 reads CASRGVNTEAFF. The DNA for the CDR3 is TGTGCCAGCAGGGGCGTGAACACTGAAGCTTTCTTT.

The V call is TRBV7-8, the J call TRBJ2-2; TRBD1 aligns across 7 bases. Germline CDR1 and CDR2: SGHVS and FQNEAQ. This CDR3 contains 15 residues. The V gene end was trimmed by 5 bases and the J gene end by 2 bases; junction bases not matched to a gene: 5. The CDR3: CASSLDRPNTGELFF. CDR3 DNA: TGTGCCAGCAGCCTGGACAGGCCAAACACCGGGGAGCTGTTTTTT.

The rearrangement uses TRBV7-6 and TRBJ2-3; D might be TRBD1 (6 bases). The germline V gene has CDR1 SGHVS and CDR2 FNYEAQ. Trimming cost V 4 bases and J 3 bases, with 14 bases left between them. The CDR3 length is 15 residues. DNA for the CDR3: TGTGCCAGCAGCTCCCTGGGGGCAAGGACAGATACGCAGTATTTT. It codes for CASSSLGARTDTQYF.

The V call is TRBV27, the J call TRBJ2-5; 11 bases are a match to TRBD2. The J segment lost 5 bases and the V segment lost 5 bases, leaving 7 bases of the junction unmatched. Germline CDR1 reads MNHEY; CDR2 reads SMNVEV (reference sequence). The CDR3 is 15 amino acids. The CDR3 nucleotides are TGTGCCAGCAGTACCCACCGACTAGCGGGGGAGACCCAGTACTTC. Translated, it gives CASSTHRLAGETQYF.

This clone was detected once. This chain joins TRBV7-9 and TRBJ1-2; D gene unclear. V gave up 2 bases and J gave up 6 bases, with 13 bases separating them. CDR3 length: 14 residues. Germline values: CDR1 SEHNR, CDR2 FQNEAQ (reference sequence). CDR3: CASSLPNRENGYTF. The CDR3 region has the DNA TGTGCCAGCAGCTTACCGAACCGGGAGAATGGCTACACCTTC.

V gene TRBV21-1 combines with J gene TRBJ2-7; the tabulated D call, TRBD1, remains unverified against the DNA. TRBV21-1 is described as a pseudogene. This CDR3 has 15 residues. The CDR3 DNA reads as TGTGCCAGCAGCGACCAGGGGGGCGCGTCCCACGAGCAGTACTTC. Amino acid sequence: CASSDQGGASHEQYF.

The genes are TRBV5-1 and TRBJ2-5; TRBD2 might be the D (6 bases). The CDR3 totals 17 residues. The V gene's germline CDR1 is SGHRS and CDR2 YFSETQ. The V and J ends lost 0 bases and 4 bases respectively, with 19 bases between them. The CDR3 bases are TGCGCCAGCAGCTTGGGAGGGCGGGGAACCCCACCAGAGACCCAGTACTTC. It specifies CASSLGGRGTPPETQYF. Looking up the rest from reference TRBV5-1 and TRBJ2-5 gives the full variable domain: KAGVTQTPRYLIKTRGQQVTLSCSPISGHRSVSWYQQTPGQGLQFLFEYFSETQRNKGNFPGRFSGRQFSNSRSEMNVSTLELGDSALYLCASSLGGRGTPPETQYFGPGTRLLVL.

The chain is built from TRBV7-8 and TRBJ1-4; the match to TRBD1 covers 7 bases. Germline CDR1 SGHVS, CDR2 FQNEAQ. This CDR3 has 14 residues. With 5 bases clipped from V and 6 bases from J, the junction kept 6 bases outside the gene matches. For the CDR3, the DNA is TGTGCCAGCAGCACCAGGGGGTGGGATGAAAAACTGTTTTTT. Encoded protein: CASSTRGWDEKLFF.

The chain carries TRBV7-2 and TRBJ2-5; 8 nucleotides agree with TRBD2. Trimming removed 3 bases from V and 5 bases from J; junction bases left unmatched: 8. Germline V gene data show CDR1 as SGHTA and CDR2 as FQGNSA. The CDR3 sequence is 15 residues long. The CDR3 reads CASSFVGGAGETQYF. The CDR3 DNA is TGTGCCAGCAGCTTTGTCGGGGGGGCTGGGGAGACCCAGTACTTC.

This clone was seen just once. The V gene is TRBV5-1, the J gene TRBJ2-1; 7 bases align to TRBD1. Trimming removed 2 bases from V and 9 bases from J; junction bases left unmatched: 14. This CDR3 has 16 amino acids. Per the germline V gene, CDR1 is SGHRS and CDR2 is YFSETQ. The CDR3 loop reads CASSLDRVQGYGEQFF. The CDR3 nucleotides are TGCGCCAGCAGCTTAGACAGGGTCCAAGGCTATGGTGAGCAGTTCTTC.

The V and J genes are TRBV28 and TRBJ1-1, with D possibly TRBD1 on 5 matching bases. Looked up from germline, CDR1 is MDHEN and CDR2 is SYDVKM. Deletions cut 4 bases from V and 8 bases from J, with 8 bases between. This CDR3 is 11 amino acids long. CDR3 loop: CASSWGREAFF. The CDR3 bases are TGTGCCAGCAGTTGGGGCCGCGAAGCTTTCTTT.

The chain is built from TRBV5-1 and TRBJ2-5, with D possibly matching TRBD1 (5 bases). V lost 2 bases and J 5 bases, leaving 13 bases between the germline ends. Germline CDR1 SGHRS, CDR2 YFSETQ. The CDR3 sequence is 14 residues long. The CDR3 DNA sequence: TGCGCCAGCAGCTTACCAGGGAATCGGGAGACCCAGTACTTC. This translates into CASSLPGNRETQYF.